Shown below are 21 T cell receptor beta chains from a single sample sequenced in a study of tissue T cells after allogeneic stem cell transplantation. Time point described: mouse harvest day 14 after allogeneic transplant. Each mouse received 10^7 T-cell-depleted marrow cells plus 10^6 splenic CD5+ T cells by tail vein. Clones were read by immunoSEQ multiplex PCR, and TCRdb kept only the in-frame ones, dropping some. Of about 3,000 clones in the sample, about 48% were seen once. The sequenced sample was lymph node tissue. Receptors were obtained from a female BALB/c mouse given C57BL/6 T cells with graft-versus-host disease after an allogeneic hematopoietic cell transplant.

With respect to this clone: Germline and genes here are mouse. CDR3 DNA, as far as it was read: TGTGCCAGCAGCCCCGGGGGTAGTGCAGAAACGCTGTAT. Translation gives CASSPGGSAETLY. The complete CDR3 protein is CASSPGGSAETLYF. The chain carries TRBV14 and TRBJ2-3, with D perhaps given as TRBD1 or TRBD2 (5 bases each). The CDR3 end lies 1 residue beyond the end of the read and is filled in from the germline J gene. Trimming left V 5 bases short and J 0 bases short, with 10 bases between. Germline CDR1 and CDR2: SGHDT and FRDEAV. The CDR3 is 14 residues long.

This clone was detected a few times. Gene names are mouse gene names. Read sequence stops 1 residue before the CDR3 end, and the germline J gene provides the missing end. The chain employs TRBV26 and TRBJ1-6; 9 bases are shared with TRBD1. TRBJ1-6 counts as an open reading frame of uncertain function. Germline assignment: CDR1 KGHPV and CDR2 FQNQEV (reference sequence). After removal of 4 bases from V and 3 bases from J, the junction contained 1 base not matched to a gene. The CDR3 consists of 15 residues. Partial CDR3 DNA: TGTGCCAGCAGTCGGGGACAGGGCTATAATTCGCCCCTCTAC. Translation: CASSRGQGYNSPLY. The CDR3 in its entirety is CASSRGQGYNSPLYF.

A note on this clone: Gene and germline names: mouse. The read stops 1 residue short of the end of the CDR3; the missing end is completed from the germline J gene. This chain joins TRBV26 and TRBJ2-7, with 9 bases lining up with TRBD2. This CDR3 is built from 15 residues. Looked up from germline, CDR1 is KGHPV and CDR2 is FQNQEV (reference sequence). J gave up 0 bases and V 2 bases, and 2 bases lay outside the gene matches. CDR3 protein: CASSLLGGFSYEQYF. The covered CDR3 bases are TGTGCCAGCAGTCTGCTGGGGGGGTTCTCCTATGAACAGTAC.

In regard to this clone: Gene names and germline match the mouse. The DNA ends 1 residue before the CDR3 does, and the rest of the CDR3 is filled in from the germline J gene. The V gene is TRBV26, the J gene TRBJ1-1; TRBD1 aligns across 9 bases. CDR1 is KGHPV, CDR2 FQNQEV, per germline (reference sequence). V shed 3 bases, J shed 4 bases, and the junction held 3 bases outside the gene matches. The CDR3 is 14 amino acids. The CDR3 DNA, read in part, is TGTGCCAGCAGTCTCTCACAGGGGGCCACAGAAGTCTTC. The encoded protein is CASSLSQGATEVF. The CDR3 reads in full as CASSLSQGATEVFF.

A remark on this clone: Genes and germline come from the mouse. The sequenced fragment ends 1 residue before the CDR3 boundary, so the rest is inferred from the germline J gene. The chain joins TRBV26 to TRBJ2-4; TRBD1 or TRBD2 may be the D gene (5 bases each). The CDR3 is made up of 14 amino acids. Trimming took off 5 bases at V and 0 bases at J, with 9 bases between the two ends. Germline CDR1 is KGHPV and CDR2 is FQNQEV (reference sequence). The CDR3 DNA, read in part, is TGTGCCAGCAGTGGGGGATCTAGTCAAAACACCTTGTAC. Its protein product is CASSGGSSQNTLY. The entire CDR3 protein is CASSGGSSQNTLYF.

Worth noting for this clone: These gene names are mouse names. The read ends 1 residue before the CDR3 terminus; that terminus is restored from the germline J gene. The gene calls are TRBV26 and TRBJ1-1, with TRBD1 identical over 7 bases. CDR3 size: 11 residues. V lost 4 bases and J lost 10; bases outside the gene matches: 3. Germline V gives CDR1 KGHPV, CDR2 FQNQEV (reference sequence). The sequenced part of the CDR3 DNA is TGTGCCAGCAGTCAGACAGGGAGAGTCTTC. Protein product: CASSQTGRVF. The full CDR3 sequence reads CASSQTGRVFF. Complete variable domain (other parts from reference TRBV26 and TRBJ1-1): NSKVIQTPRYLVKGQGQKAKMRCIPEKGHPVVFWYQQNKNNEFKFLINFQNQEVLQQIDMTEKRFSAECPSNSPCSLEIQSSEAGDSALYLCASSQTGRVFFGKGTRLTVV.

This clone appeared a single time. Gene names and germline refer to mouse. Sequencing ends 1 residue short of the CDR3 end; the germline J gene provides the rest. The rearrangement links TRBV26 to TRBJ2-4; tentatively, D is TRBD1 (5 bases). V lost 3 bases, J lost 6 bases, and 10 bases lay in between. The CDR3 consists of 13 residues. Per germline, CDR1 KGHPV and CDR2 FQNQEV (reference sequence). Incomplete CDR3 DNA: TGTGCCAGCAGTCTCACAGGAGGGAACACCTTGTAC. Its protein is CASSLTGGNTLY. The CDR3 in full is CASSLTGGNTLYF.

Turning to this clone: Gene names are mouse gene names. The CDR3 goes on 1 residue after the read ends, and that part is filled in from the germline J gene. The rearrangement links TRBV15 to TRBJ2-5, with D perhaps matching TRBD1 (6 bases). The ends were cut back, 5 bases at V and 6 bases at J, with 15 bases in the middle. Germline CDR1 SGHND, CDR2 FRSKSL. This CDR3 is 14 amino acids long. The covered CDR3 bases are TGTGCCAGCAGTCCCGGGACAAGAGGGGACACCCAGTAC. Protein: CASSPGTRGDTQY. In full, the CDR3 is CASSPGTRGDTQYF.

This clone has just a few counts. Genes and germline are mouse. CDR3 DNA, as far as it was read: TGTGCCAGCAGCCCCGGACTGGGGGTTAACTATGCTGAGCAGTTC. Its translation: CASSPGLGVNYAEQF. The whole CDR3 reads CASSPGLGVNYAEQFF. This chain uses TRBV13-3 with TRBJ2-1; 10 nucleotides agree with TRBD2. The read halts 1 residue ahead of the CDR3 end, with the missing end drawn from the germline J gene. Trimming removed 5 bases from V and 0 bases from J; junction bases left unmatched: 5. Germline V gives CDR1 NNHDY, CDR2 SYVADS. The CDR3 contains 16 residues.

For this clone: Germline and genes: mouse. The sequence runs out 1 residue before the end of the CDR3; the remainder is reconstructed from the germline J gene. The same CDR3 can be traced to other DNA sequences in this sample. The chain employs TRBV26 and TRBJ2-5; D not resolved. Per the germline V gene, CDR1 is KGHPV and CDR2 is FQNQEV (reference sequence). The CDR3 consists of 13 residues. The V and J ends lost 2 bases and 0 bases respectively, with 3 bases between them. The CDR3 region is CASSLGNQDTQYF. The covered CDR3 bases are TGTGCCAGCAGTCTGGGTAACCAAGACACCCAGTAC.

This clone has just a few counts. The genes are named according to mouse. With the read ending 1 residue before the CDR3 end, the germline J gene is used to fill in that end. The rearrangement links TRBV13-2 to TRBJ1-1; D unresolved. Trimming removed 0 bases from V and 3 bases from J, with 3 bases in between. The CDR3 runs to 12 residues. CDR1 and CDR2 (germline): NNHNN, SYGAGS (reference sequence). This CDR3 is CASGDADTEVFF. The sequenced part of the CDR3 DNA is TGTGCCAGCGGTGATGCCGACACAGAAGTCTTC.

This clone is deemed large. All gene names here are mouse names. The sequenced fragment ends 1 residue before the CDR3 boundary, so the rest is inferred from the germline J gene. The genes are TRBV3 and TRBJ2-4; D is undetermined. V was cut by 5 bases and J by 0 bases, with 3 bases left in between. Germline CDR1 SNHLY, CDR2 FYNGKV (reference sequence). There are 12 residues in the CDR3. The CDR3 DNA, read in part, is TGTGCCAGCAGCACTAGTCAAAACACCTTGTAC. Translating it yields CASSTSQNTLY. The CDR3 reads in full as CASSTSQNTLYF.

This clone was seen only once. An end of the junction differs from the germline gene, which may be a read error. Here the gene names and germline are mouse. The read gets to within 1 residue of the CDR3 end, and the germline J gene fills in the rest. The V gene is TRBV14, the J gene TRBJ2-5; 9 bases are a match to TRBD1. The length of the CDR3 is 13 residues. Looked up from germline, CDR1 is SGHDT and CDR2 is FRDEAV. The sequenced CDR3 bases are TGTCCCAGCAGCCCCGGGACAGGGCATGACCAGTAC. Translated, it gives CPSSPGTGHDQY. In full, the CDR3 reads CPSSPGTGHDQYF.

This clone was recorded a few times. Gene names are the mouse ones. With the read ending 1 residue before the CDR3 end, the germline J gene is used to fill in that end. The chain has TRBV26 and TRBJ2-2; D is unclear. The germline gives CDR1 KGHPV, CDR2 FQNQEV (reference sequence). There are 12 residues in the CDR3. V was pared by 7 bases and J by 1 base, with 4 bases between. The CDR3 bases that were read are TGTGCCAGCACTCAAAACACCGGGCAGCTCTAC. Encoded protein: CASTQNTGQLY. The whole CDR3 protein is CASTQNTGQLYF.

As concerns this clone: All gene names here are mouse names. The read falls 1 residue short of the CDR3 end, and the missing part is taken from the germline J gene. The rearrangement uses TRBV12-1 and TRBJ1-4; D is perhaps TRBD1 (6 bases). The V gene's germline CDR1 is SGHSN and CDR2 HYEKVE. V lost 4 bases and J lost 0, with 11 bases in between. The CDR3 is made up of 15 amino acids. The CDR3: CASSRGTISNERLFF. Partial CDR3 DNA: TGTGCCAGCTCCCGGGGGACAATTTCCAACGAAAGATTATTT.

Comment on this clone: Any gene name here is a mouse gene name. The read terminates 1 residue ahead of where the CDR3 ends, so the germline J gene completes it. The rearrangement uses TRBV16 and TRBJ1-4, with unresolved D. This CDR3 has 11 amino acids. Trimming left V 3 bases short and J 7 bases short, with 3 bases between. CDR1 is SGHSA and CDR2 is FRNQAP in the germline V gene. The part of the CDR3 DNA that was read is TGTGCAAGCAGCTTCGCCGAAAGATTATTT. Translation: CASSFAERLF. The full CDR3 protein is CASSFAERLFF.

This clone ranks as medium-sized. The genes are named according to mouse. Coverage ceases 1 residue before the CDR3 finishes, and the germline J gene fills in the end. The rearrangement joins TRBV5 to TRBJ2-7; TRBD2 agrees at 13 bases. The germline V gene has CDR1 LGHNA and CDR2 YNLKQL (reference sequence). J was trimmed by 7 bases and V by 4 bases; bases with no gene match: 7. The CDR3 loop spans 15 amino acids. The CDR3 bases that were read are TGTGCCAGCAGCCCAGGACTGGGGGGGCTGGTGGAACAGTAC. Translated: CASSPGLGGLVEQY. The full CDR3 is CASSPGLGGLVEQYF.

Remarks on this clone: All gene names here are mouse names. Read coverage stops 1 residue before the CDR3 terminus; the germline J gene supplies the remainder. J is TRBJ1-4 and V is TRBV12-1; 7 nucleotides line up with TRBD1. Germline lookup yields CDR1 SGHSN and CDR2 HYEKVE. V was clipped by 4 bases and J by 6 bases; unmatched bases: 1. This CDR3 spans 12 amino acids. The CDR3 DNA, read in part, is TGTGCCAGCTCAGGGGGCGACGAAAGATTATTT. Its protein is CASSGGDERLF. The CDR3 as a whole reads CASSGGDERLFF. The full variable domain, completed using reference TRBV12-1 and TRBJ1-4, is DSGVVQSPRHIIKEKGGRSVLTCIPISGHSNVVWYQQTLGKELKFLIQHYEKVERDKGFLPSRFSVQQFDDYHSEMNMSALELEDSAMYFCASSGGDERLFFGHGTKLSVL.

Notes on this clone: Genes and germline come from the mouse. The CDR3 end falls 1 residue outside the read, so it is completed with the germline J gene. The chain has TRBV3 and TRBJ2-4; 11 bases line up with TRBD1. The length of the CDR3 is 17 residues. The ends lost 5 bases at V and 0 bases at J; junction bases unmatched: 7. Germline V gene data show CDR1 as SNHLY and CDR2 as FYNGKV (reference sequence). CDR3 bases read: TGTGCCAGCAGCCCTCACGGGACAGGGGGTAGTCAAAACACCTTGTAC. Its translation: CASSPHGTGGSQNTLY. The entire CDR3 reads CASSPHGTGGSQNTLYF.

This clone has a handful of counts. Gene names are mouse gene names. The CDR3 end is not reached by the read, which stops 1 residue before it; the germline J gene fills it in. This chain links TRBV26 with TRBJ2-5, with no clear D. Trimming stripped 0 bases from V and 7 bases from J, with 8 bases between. The CDR3 totals 13 residues. Germline assignment: CDR1 KGHPV and CDR2 FQNQEV (reference sequence). The CDR3 DNA, read in part, is TGTGCCAGCAGTCTGTCGGAGGGTAACACCCAGTAC. Its protein is CASSLSEGNTQY. The entire CDR3 protein is CASSLSEGNTQYF. The full variable domain, rest sourced from reference TRBV26 and TRBJ2-5, is NSKVIQTPRYLVKGQGQKAKMRCIPEKGHPVVFWYQQNKNNEFKFLINFQNQEVLQQIDMTEKRFSAECPSNSPCSLEIQSSEAGDSALYLCASSLSEGNTQYFGPGTRLLVL.

This clone is medium-sized within its sample. Mouse germline and gene names are used. The read ends 1 residue before the CDR3 terminus; that terminus is restored from the germline J gene. V is TRBV14 and J is TRBJ2-7, with 7 bases fitting TRBD1. The junction had 5 bases not matched to a gene; V was cut back by 5 bases and J by 0 bases. CDR1 and CDR2 (germline): SGHDT, FRDEAV. This CDR3 has 14 residues. The CDR3 spells CASSRQGSSYEQYF. The CDR3 DNA, read in part, is TGTGCCAGCAGCCGACAGGGTAGCTCCTATGAACAGTAC.